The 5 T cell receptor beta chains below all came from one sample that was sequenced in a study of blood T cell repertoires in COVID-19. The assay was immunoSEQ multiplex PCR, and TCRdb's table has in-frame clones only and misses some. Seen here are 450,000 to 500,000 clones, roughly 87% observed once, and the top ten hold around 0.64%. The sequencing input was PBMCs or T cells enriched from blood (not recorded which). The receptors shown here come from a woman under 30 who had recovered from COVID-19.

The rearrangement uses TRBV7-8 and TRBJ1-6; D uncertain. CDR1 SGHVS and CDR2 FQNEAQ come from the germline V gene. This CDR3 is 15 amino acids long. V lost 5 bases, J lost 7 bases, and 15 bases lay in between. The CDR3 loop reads CASSIRDLYNSPLHF. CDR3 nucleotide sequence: TGTGCCAGCAGCATCCGGGATCTGTACAATTCACCCCTCCACTTT.

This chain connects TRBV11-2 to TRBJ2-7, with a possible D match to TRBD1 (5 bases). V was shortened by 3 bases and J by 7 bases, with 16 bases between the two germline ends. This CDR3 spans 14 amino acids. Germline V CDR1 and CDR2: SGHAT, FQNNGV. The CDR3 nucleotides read TGTGCCAGCAGCTTGGGGTCAGGGCTGGAAGAGCAGTACTTC. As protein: CASSLGSGLEEQYF. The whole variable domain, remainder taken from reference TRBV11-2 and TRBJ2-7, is EAGVAQSPRYKIIEKRQSVAFWCNPISGHATLYWYQQILGQGPKLLIQFQNNGVVDDSQLPKDRFSAERLKGVDSTLKIQPAKLEDSAVYLCASSLGSGLEEQYFGPGTRLTVT.

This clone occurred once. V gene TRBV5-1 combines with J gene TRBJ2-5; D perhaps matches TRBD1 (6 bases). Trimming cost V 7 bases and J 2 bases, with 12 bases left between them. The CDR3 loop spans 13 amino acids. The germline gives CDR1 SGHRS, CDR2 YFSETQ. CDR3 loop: CASGGSLQETQYF. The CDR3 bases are TGCGCCAGCGGGGGCAGCCTACAAGAGACCCAGTACTTC. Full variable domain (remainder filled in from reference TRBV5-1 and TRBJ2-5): KAGVTQTPRYLIKTRGQQVTLSCSPISGHRSVSWYQQTPGQGLQFLFEYFSETQRNKGNFPGRFSGRQFSNSRSEMNVSTLELGDSALYLCASGGSLQETQYFGPGTRLLVL.

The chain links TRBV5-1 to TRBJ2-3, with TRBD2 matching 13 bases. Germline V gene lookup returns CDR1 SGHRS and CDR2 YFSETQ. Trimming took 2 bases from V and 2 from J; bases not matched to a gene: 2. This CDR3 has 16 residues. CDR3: CASSFGLAGATDTQYF. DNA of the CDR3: TGCGCCAGCAGCTTCGGACTAGCGGGGGCCACAGATACGCAGTATTTT.

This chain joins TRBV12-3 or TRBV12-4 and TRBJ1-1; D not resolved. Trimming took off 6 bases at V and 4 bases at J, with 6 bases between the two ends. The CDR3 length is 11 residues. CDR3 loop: CASSRGTEAFF. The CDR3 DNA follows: TGTGCCAGCAGCCGGGGCACTGAAGCTTTCTTT.